These 14 T cell receptor beta chains originate from one sample sequenced in a study of cytotoxic CD8 clonotypes in ibrutinib-treated CLL. Sequenced by immunoSEQ multiplex PCR; TCRdb stores in-frame clones only, minus some. The table includes 30,000 to 40,000 clones, approximately 70% detected once. The sequencing here drew on PBMCs, taken before ibrutinib treatment. Every receptor here comes from a human donor with chronic lymphocytic leukemia.

The chain carries TRBV4-1 and TRBJ1-2, with D perhaps TRBD1 (6 bases). V gave up 1 base and J gave up 6 bases, with 15 bases separating them. CDR3 length: 15 amino acids. Germline values: CDR1 MGHRA, CDR2 YSYEKL. This CDR3 is CASSQAHREWNGYTF. The CDR3 DNA reads as TGCGCCAGCAGCCAAGCCCACAGGGAATGGAATGGCTACACCTTC.

The gene calls are TRBV2 and TRBJ2-7; D gene ambiguous. V dropped 4 bases and J dropped 2 bases, with 3 bases sitting between them. Germline V lookup: CDR1 SNHLY, CDR2 FYNNEI. The CDR3 loop spans 11 amino acids. The CDR3 region is CASSGAYEQYF. CDR3 coding DNA: TGTGCCAGCAGTGGCGCCTACGAGCAGTACTTC. The variable domain in full, with the rest retrieved from reference TRBV2 and TRBJ2-7, is EPEVTQTPSHQVTQMGQEVILRCVPISNHLYFYWYRQILGQKVEFLVSFYNNEISEKSEIFDDQFSVERPDGSNFTLKIRSTKLEDSAMYFCASSGAYEQYFGPGTRLTVT.

This clone was seen more than once but under ten times. The CDR3 DNA is TGCGCCACCACGGGGGCCGTCGGAACCGCCTACGAGCAGTACTTC. Protein product: CATTGAVGTAYEQYF. The V gene is TRBV10-2, the J gene TRBJ2-7; D is tentatively TRBD1 or TRBD2 (6 bases each). Germline CDR1 and CDR2: WSHSY and SAAADI. The CDR3 spans 15 residues. Trimming removed 10 bases from V and 2 bases from J, with 21 bases in between.

This clone rates as large (0.1 to 1%). The chain combines TRBV14 with TRBJ1-6; 7 bases are a match to TRBD1. Germline CDR1 and CDR2: SGHDN and FVKESK. The CDR3 spans 16 residues. After removal of 6 bases from V and 4 bases from J, the junction contained 9 bases not matched to a gene. The CDR3 sequence is CASSTGIQGYNSPLHF. The CDR3 DNA is TGTGCCAGCAGTACCGGGATACAGGGGTATAATTCACCCCTCCACTTT.

This clone is categorized as medium-sized. V gene TRBV10-3 combines with J gene TRBJ2-1, with D possibly TRBD2 on 5 matching bases. CDR1 ENHRY and CDR2 SYGVKD come from the germline V gene. The CDR3 loop spans 11 amino acids. The V end was cut by 5 bases, the J end by 7 bases, with 6 bases between. The CDR3 nucleotides read TGTGCCATCAGTCCGGGGAATGAGCAGTTCTTC. This codes for CAISPGNEQFF.

The rearrangement joins TRBV29-1 to TRBJ2-1; possibly TRBD1 for D (7 bases). There are 15 residues in the CDR3. From germline, CDR1 is SQVTM and CDR2 ANQGSEA. The V end was cut by 4 bases, the J end by 8 bases, with 21 bases between. The CDR3 is CSVAGGTDLIYEQFF. The CDR3 DNA is TGCAGCGTTGCTGGAGGGACAGACTTAATCTATGAGCAGTTCTTC.

This clone showed up just once. The genes are TRBV18 and TRBJ2-7; TRBD1 aligns across 9 bases. Per the germline V gene, CDR1 is KGHSH and CDR2 is LQKENI. The CDR3 is made up of 15 amino acids. V was clipped by 5 bases and J by 2 bases; unmatched bases: 7. The CDR3 sequence is CASSEGQGAAYEQYF. In DNA, the CDR3 is TGTGCCAGCTCAGAGGGACAGGGAGCCGCCTACGAGCAGTACTTC. The full variable domain, in which reference TRBV18 and TRBJ2-7 provide the parts outside the CDR3, is NAGVMQNPRHLVRRRGQEARLRCSPMKGHSHVYWYRQLPEEGLKFMVYLQKENIIDESGMPKERFSAEFPKEGPSILRIQQVVRGDSAAYFCASSEGQGAAYEQYFGPGTRLTVT.

The rearrangement links TRBV7-9 to TRBJ2-7; the match to TRBD1 covers 7 bases. Per the germline V gene, CDR1 is SEHNR and CDR2 is FQNEAQ (reference sequence). This CDR3 is built from 13 residues. Trimming took 6 bases from V and 3 from J; bases not matched to a gene: 5. The DNA for the CDR3 is TGTGCCAGCAGAAGACAGGGCGGCTACGAGCAGTACTTC. This codes for CASRRQGGYEQYF.

CDR3 loop: CASSVEAGGYNEQFF. The DNA of the CDR3 is TGTGCCAGCAGCGTAGAGGCGGGCGGGTACAATGAGCAGTTCTTC. The chain recombines TRBV9 with TRBJ2-1, with D perhaps matching TRBD2 (5 bases). Per the germline V gene, CDR1 is SGDLS and CDR2 is YYNGEE. There are 15 residues in the CDR3. V lost 0 bases and J 4 bases, leaving 11 bases between the germline ends. The variable domain in full, with the rest retrieved from reference TRBV9 and TRBJ2-1, is DSGVTQTPKHLITATGQRVTLRCSPRSGDLSVYWYQQSLDQGLQFLIQYYNGEERAKGNILERFSAQQFPDLHSELNLSSLELGDSALYFCASSVEAGGYNEQFFGPGTRLTVL.

The J gene is TRBJ1-1, the V gene TRBV6-4; D remains unclear. The CDR3 has 13 residues. Germline V gene lookup returns CDR1 MRHNA and CDR2 SNTAGT. V lost 6 bases, J lost 1 base, and 9 bases lay in between. The CDR3 DNA is TGTGCCAGCAGCCTACAGCAGAACACTGAAGCTTTCTTT. This sequence encodes CASSLQQNTEAFF.

As for this clone: Other nucleotide sequences from this sample produce the same CDR3. The V call is TRBV27, the J call TRBJ2-5; possible D gene TRBD2, 5 bases. The ends were cut back, 4 bases at V and 5 bases at J, with 17 bases in the middle. The CDR3 is 15 amino acids. The germline V gene encodes CDR1 MNHEY and CDR2 SMNVEV (reference sequence). This CDR3 is CASSSTGGPGETQYF. For the CDR3, the DNA is TGTGCCAGCAGTTCCACGGGCGGGCCGGGGGAGACCCAGTACTTC.

The V call is TRBV29-1, the J call TRBJ2-7; 7 bases line up with TRBD2. Germline CDR1 SQVTM, CDR2 ANQGSEA. The trim removed 2 bases at V and 2 bases at J, leaving 9 bases unmatched. The length of the CDR3 is 15 residues. The CDR3 spells CSVEWAGVGTYEQYF. In DNA, the CDR3 is TGCAGCGTTGAATGGGCGGGGGTAGGAACCTACGAGCAGTACTTC.

V and J are TRBV7-8 and TRBJ2-5, with D maybe TRBD1 (6 bases). The length of the CDR3 is 13 residues. Germline V lookup: CDR1 SGHVS, CDR2 FQNEAQ. The V gene lost 8 bases and the J gene lost 5 bases, with 15 bases spanning the gap. The CDR3 loop reads CASCKQGTETQYF. CDR3 sequence (DNA): TGTGCCAGCTGCAAACAGGGAACCGAGACCCAGTACTTC.

This clone has only a few counts. This chain connects TRBV5-1 to TRBJ2-7, with D perhaps TRBD2 (5 bases). V was pared by 1 base and J by 7 bases, with 15 bases between. The CDR3 length is 14 residues. In germline, CDR1 is SGHRS, CDR2 YFSETQ. The CDR3 DNA sequence: TGCGCCAGCAGCTTGTCAGTCCTCTCGGGAGAGCAGTACTTC. It yields the protein CASSLSVLSGEQYF.